This TCR beta chain was identified in a study of T cells in Graves' hyperthyroidism and ophthalmopathy. The CDR3 is 12 residues long. The germline gives CDR1 LNHNV, CDR2 YYDKDF (reference sequence). Trimming pared 1 base from V and 6 bases from J, leaving 3 bases between. Findings and caveats of the study: Ophthalmopathy was separated from stable hyperthyroidism by a 13 V-J model.

RNA transcripts provided the source from which TCR beta CDR3 regions were amplified. The HTBI primer set served for first-round RT-PCR of the TCR CDR3. Each CDR3 protein gets one entry after TCRdb re-called the multiplex PCR reads with MiXCR. Here the sample spans 350,000 to 400,000 distinct CDR3 sequences, 15% being singletons. An absence of ophthalmopathy progression within 18 months meant stable Graves' hyperthyroidism. Hyperthyroidism had been newly diagnosed in patients aged 18 to 65, and its duration was under 2 months. The PBMCs had their origin in roughly 9.8 ml of fresh peripheral blood. The table lists this clonotype with a few counts. What it recognizes is unknown.

The V call is TRBV15, the J call TRBJ2-2; D gene unclear. This clonotype originated in a young woman with Graves' hyperthyroidism. Source material: blood. CDR3 sequence reads: CATSRVAGELFF. CDR3 coding DNA: TGTGCCACCAGCAGAGTGGCCGGGGAGCTGTTTTTT.